This TCR beta chain was identified during a study of cytomegalovirus exposure and HLA in healthy donors. Study observations and caveats: In a later analysis, compared with equally common non-associated chains, HLA-associated beta chains were more expanded. Investigators reported 150 to 200 TCR beta chains as tied to cytomegalovirus. The study had only CMV serostatus as immune exposure information.

The CDR3 length is 16 residues. Germline CDR1 is SEHNR and CDR2 is FQNEAQ (reference sequence). The study ran its PCR with 60 Vbeta and 13 Jbeta primers. Clones were read by immunoSEQ multiplex PCR, and TCRdb kept only the in-frame ones, dropping some. The table lists around 150,000 clones, over 60% of them singletons, with approximately 2.8% in the top ten. As concerns this clone: The target antigen is unknown. The junction and the germline gene differ at one end; a read error may be behind it.

Sequencing was performed on PBMCs. This rearrangement joins TRBV7-9 to TRBJ1-1; D is ambiguous. The TCR sequence derives from a woman aged 25 to 45 in good health and CMV-seronegative. As DNA, the CDR3 is TGTTCCAGCAGCTTATCATGGGCAACCATGAACACTGAAGCTTTCTTT. Protein sequence: CSSSLSWATMNTEAFF.